This entry describes one TCR beta chain. Sequenced by immunoSEQ multiplex PCR; TCRdb stores in-frame clones only, minus some. The sample includes approximately 220,000 clones, about four fifths of them seen just once. V lost 3 bases to trimming and J lost 4 bases; unmatched junction nucleotides: 6. The germline V gene has CDR1 MNHNS and CDR2 SASEGT. The CDR3 loop spans 15 amino acids. This sample is part of a study of blood T cell repertoires in COVID-19. This TCR was sampled from a middle-aged woman with acute COVID-19. The chain joins TRBV6-1 to TRBJ1-3; 7 nucleotides line up with TRBD1. The sequenced material came from PBMCs or T cells enriched from blood (not recorded which). This CDR3 is CASSDQTGAGNTIYF. The CDR3 nucleotides are TGTGCCAGCAGTGACCAAACAGGGGCGGGAAACACCATATATTTT.